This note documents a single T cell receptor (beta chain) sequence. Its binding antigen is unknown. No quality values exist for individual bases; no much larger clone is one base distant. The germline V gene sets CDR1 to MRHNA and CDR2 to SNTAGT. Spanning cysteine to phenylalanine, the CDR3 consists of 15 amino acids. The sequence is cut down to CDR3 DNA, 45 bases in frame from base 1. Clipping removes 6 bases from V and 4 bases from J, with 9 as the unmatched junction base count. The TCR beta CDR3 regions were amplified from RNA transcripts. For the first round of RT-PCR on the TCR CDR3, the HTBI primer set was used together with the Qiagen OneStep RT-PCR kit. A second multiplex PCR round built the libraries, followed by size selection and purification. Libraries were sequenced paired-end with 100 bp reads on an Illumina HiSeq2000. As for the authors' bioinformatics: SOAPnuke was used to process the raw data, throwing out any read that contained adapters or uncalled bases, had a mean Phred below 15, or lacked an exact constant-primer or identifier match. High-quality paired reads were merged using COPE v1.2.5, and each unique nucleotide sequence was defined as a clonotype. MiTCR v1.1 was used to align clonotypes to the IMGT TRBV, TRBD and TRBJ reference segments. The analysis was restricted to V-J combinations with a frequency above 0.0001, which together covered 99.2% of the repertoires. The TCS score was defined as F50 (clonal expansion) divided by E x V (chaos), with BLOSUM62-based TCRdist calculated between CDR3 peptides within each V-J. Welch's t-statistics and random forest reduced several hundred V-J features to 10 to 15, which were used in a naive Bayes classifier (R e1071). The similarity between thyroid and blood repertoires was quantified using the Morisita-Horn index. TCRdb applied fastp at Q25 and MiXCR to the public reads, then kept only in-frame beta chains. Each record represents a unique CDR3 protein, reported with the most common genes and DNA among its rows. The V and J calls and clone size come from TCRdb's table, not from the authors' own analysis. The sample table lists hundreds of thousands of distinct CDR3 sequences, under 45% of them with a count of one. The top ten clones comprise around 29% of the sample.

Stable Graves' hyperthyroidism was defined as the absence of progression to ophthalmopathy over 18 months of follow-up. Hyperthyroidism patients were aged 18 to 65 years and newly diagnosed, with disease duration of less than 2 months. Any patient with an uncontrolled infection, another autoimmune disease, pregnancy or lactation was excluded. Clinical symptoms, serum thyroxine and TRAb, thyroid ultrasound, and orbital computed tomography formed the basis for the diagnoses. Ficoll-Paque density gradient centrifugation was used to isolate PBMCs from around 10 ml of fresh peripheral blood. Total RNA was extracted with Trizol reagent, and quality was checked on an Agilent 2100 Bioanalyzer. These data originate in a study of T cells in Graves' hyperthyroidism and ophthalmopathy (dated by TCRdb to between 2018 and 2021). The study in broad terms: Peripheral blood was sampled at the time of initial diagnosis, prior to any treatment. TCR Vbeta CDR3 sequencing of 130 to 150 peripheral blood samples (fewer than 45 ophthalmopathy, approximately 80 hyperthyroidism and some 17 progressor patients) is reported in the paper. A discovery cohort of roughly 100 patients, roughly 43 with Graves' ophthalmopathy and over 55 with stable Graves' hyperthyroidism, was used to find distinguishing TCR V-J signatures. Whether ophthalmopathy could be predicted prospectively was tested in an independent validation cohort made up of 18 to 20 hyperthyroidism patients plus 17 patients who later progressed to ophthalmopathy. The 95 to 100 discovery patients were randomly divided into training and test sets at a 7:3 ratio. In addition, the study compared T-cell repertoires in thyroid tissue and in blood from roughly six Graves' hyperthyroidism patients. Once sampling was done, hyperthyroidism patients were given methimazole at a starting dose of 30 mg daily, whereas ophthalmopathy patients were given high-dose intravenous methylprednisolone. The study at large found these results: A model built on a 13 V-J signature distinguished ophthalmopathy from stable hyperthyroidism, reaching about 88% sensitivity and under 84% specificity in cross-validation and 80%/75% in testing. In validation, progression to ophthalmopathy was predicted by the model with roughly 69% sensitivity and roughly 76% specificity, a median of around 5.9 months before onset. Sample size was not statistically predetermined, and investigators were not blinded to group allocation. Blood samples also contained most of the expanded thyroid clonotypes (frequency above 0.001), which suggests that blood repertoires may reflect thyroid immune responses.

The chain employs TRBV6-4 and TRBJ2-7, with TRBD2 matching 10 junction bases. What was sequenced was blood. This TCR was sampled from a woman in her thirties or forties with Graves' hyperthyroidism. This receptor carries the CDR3 CASSPALAGAYEQYF. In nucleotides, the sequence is TGTGCCAGCAGCCCGGCGCTAGCGGGAGCGTACGAGCAGTACTTC.